A selection of T cell receptor beta chains follows, all from one sample in a study of shared clonotypes between healthy human individuals. Clones were sequenced by immunoSEQ multiplex PCR, and TCRdb holds only the in-frame ones, with some missing. This sample carries 800,000 to 950,000 clones, approximately 96% of them seen once, and the ten largest clones take roughly 0.23%. Sequencing was performed on naive CD8+ T cells sorted from blood. Receptor source: a man younger than 45 in good health. The CDR3 runs from the conserved cysteine through the conserved F or W. A D gene is named only where the DNA matches it firmly. Clone size, where shown, is once, few, many, or a class for clones that have expanded.

J: TRBJ2-1
size: -
D: TRBD2
V: TRBV5-1
CDR3: CASSPEGLAGGDIGEQFF
DNA: TGCGCCAGCAGCCCGGAGGGACTAGCGGGAGGGGATATCGGTGAGCAGTTCTTC

J: TRBJ2-1
size: once
D: -
V: TRBV10-3
CDR3: CAISESGGYNEQFF
DNA: TGTGCCATCAGTGAGTCGGGCGGTTACAATGAGCAGTTCTTC

J: TRBJ2-6
size: once
D: -
V: TRBV5-6
CDR3: CASTWTFSGANVLTF
DNA: TGTGCCAGCACCTGGACATTCTCTGGGGCCAACGTCCTGACTTTC

J: TRBJ2-1
size: -
D: -
V: TRBV14
CDR3: CASSQTEYNEQFF
DNA: TGTGCCAGCAGCCAGACGGAATACAATGAGCAGTTCTTC

J: TRBJ1-1
size: -
D: -
V: TRBV7-9
CDR3: CASSRGYTEAFF
DNA: TGTGCCAGCAGTCGCGGCTACACTGAAGCTTTCTTT

J: TRBJ2-1
size: -
D: TRBD2
V: TRBV4-3
CDR3: CASSQVWLAGGGDEQFF
DNA: TGCGCCAGCAGCCAAGTTTGGCTAGCGGGAGGAGGGGATGAGCAGTTCTTC

J: TRBJ2-7
size: -
D: -
V: TRBV29-1
CDR3: CSVGWRGEGYEQYF
DNA: TGCAGCGTCGGGTGGAGGGGGGAAGGTTACGAGCAGTACTTC

J: TRBJ2-2
size: -
D: -
V: TRBV14
CDR3: CASSQFRQAAGELFF
DNA: TGTGCCAGCAGCCAATTCCGGCAGGCCGCCGGGGAGCTGTTTTTT

J: TRBJ1-5
size: -
D: -
V: TRBV6-5
CDR3: CASSYSGAGQPQHF
DNA: TGTGCCAGCAGTTACTCAGGCGCCGGGCAGCCCCAGCATTTT

J: TRBJ2-3
size: -
D: TRBD1
V: TRBV28
CDR3: CASVPGEGQGVSTDTQYF
DNA: TGTGCCAGCGTCCCCGGGGAAGGACAGGGGGTGTCCACAGATACGCAGTATTTT

J: TRBJ2-3
size: -
D: -
V: TRBV28
CDR3: CASSLRETSMTDTQYF
DNA: TGTGCCAGCAGTTTGAGGGAGACTTCTATGACAGATACGCAGTATTTT

J: TRBJ1-2
size: -
D: -
V: TRBV14
CDR3: CASSQAGGEGYTF
DNA: TGTGCCAGCAGCCAAGCCGGGGGCGAGGGCTACACCTTC

J: TRBJ1-1
size: once
D: -
V: TRBV4-1
CDR3: CASSPIGTEAFF
DNA: TGCGCCAGCAGCCCCATTGGCACTGAAGCTTTCTTT

J: TRBJ2-3
size: -
D: -
V: TRBV25-1
CDR3: CASSEYSGEPDTQYF
DNA: TGTGCCAGCAGTGAATATTCAGGGGAGCCAGATACGCAGTATTTT

J: TRBJ2-1
size: -
D: TRBD1
V: TRBV18
CDR3: CASSTPGQGAYEQFF
DNA: TGTGCCAGCTCAACCCCGGGACAGGGGGCTTATGAGCAGTTCTTC

J: TRBJ2-2
size: -
D: TRBD1
V: TRBV4-1
CDR3: CASSQDRGRIGELFF
DNA: TGCGCCAGCAGCCAAGACAGGGGGCGCATCGGGGAGCTGTTTTTT

J: TRBJ2-1
size: -
D: -
V: TRBV14
CDR3: CASSQVPSFVVWEINEQFF
DNA: TGTGCCAGCAGCCAAGTTCCTAGTTTTGTTGTGTGGGAAATTAATGAGCAGTTCTTC

J: TRBJ2-2
size: -
D: -
V: TRBV30
CDR3: CAWSDPANTGELFF
DNA: TGTGCCTGGAGTGACCCCGCGAACACCGGGGAGCTGTTTTTT

J: TRBJ2-1
size: -
D: -
V: TRBV9
CDR3: CASSDDQSSSYNEQFF
DNA: TGTGCCAGCAGCGACGACCAGAGCAGCTCCTACAATGAGCAGTTCTTC

J: TRBJ2-5
size: -
D: TRBD1
V: TRBV4-1
CDR3: CASSQDGTGGTLETQYF
DNA: TGCGCCAGCAGCCAAGATGGGACAGGCGGAACTCTAGAGACCCAGTACTTC

J: TRBJ2-7
size: -
D: TRBD2
V: TRBV10-1
CDR3: CASSDNPGLAGGPYEQYF
DNA: TGCGCCAGCAGTGACAATCCGGGACTAGCGGGAGGCCCCTACGAGCAGTACTTC

J: TRBJ2-1
size: once
D: TRBD2
V: TRBV10-3
CDR3: CAISAGLGNEQFF
DNA: TGTGCCATCAGTGCGGGACTAGGAAATGAGCAGTTCTTC

J: TRBJ2-7
size: -
D: -
V: TRBV13
CDR3: CASSLWRHEQYF
DNA: TGTGCCAGCAGTCTCTGGCGCCACGAGCAGTACTTC

J: TRBJ2-7
size: -
D: -
V: TRBV27
CDR3: CASSRGTFYEQYF
DNA: TGTGCCAGCAGTCGCGGGACTTTCTACGAGCAGTACTTC

J: TRBJ2-5
size: -
D: -
V: TRBV21-1
CDR3: CASSSPDGEETQYF
DNA: TGTGCCAGCAGCTCCCCGGACGGGGAAGAGACCCAGTACTTC

J: TRBJ2-1
size: -
D: TRBD2
V: TRBV11-2
CDR3: CASTSGRNEQFF
DNA: TGTGCCAGCACTAGCGGGAGGAATGAGCAGTTCTTC

J: TRBJ2-1
size: -
D: -
V: TRBV4-1
CDR3: CASSQGTSSYNEQFF
DNA: TGCGCCAGCAGCCAAGGCACCAGCTCCTACAATGAGCAGTTCTTC

J: TRBJ2-7
size: -
D: -
V: TRBV4-3
CDR3: CASSQDRSYEQYF
DNA: TGCGCCAGCAGCCAAGATCGCAGTTACGAGCAGTACTTC

J: TRBJ2-2
size: -
D: -
V: TRBV20-1
CDR3: CSVKVARELFF
DNA: TGCAGTGTTAAAGTTGCTCGGGAGCTGTTTTTT

J: TRBJ2-5
size: -
D: TRBD2
V: TRBV12-5
CDR3: CASGFVLAGQETQYF
DNA: TGTGCTAGTGGTTTCGTCCTAGCGGGTCAAGAGACCCAGTACTTC

J: TRBJ2-7
size: -
D: -
V: TRBV9
CDR3: CASSVGQPAEQYF
DNA: TGTGCCAGCAGCGTAGGACAGCCAGCCGAGCAGTACTTC

J: TRBJ2-2
size: -
D: -
V: TRBV9
CDR3: CASRRGSGGELFF
DNA: TGTGCCAGCAGACGAGGGAGTGGCGGGGAGCTGTTTTTT

J: TRBJ1-3
size: -
D: -
V: TRBV29-1
CDR3: CSVGPDSNSGNTIYF
DNA: TGCAGCGTTGGACCCGACAGCAACTCTGGAAACACCATATATTTT

J: TRBJ2-7
size: -
D: TRBD1
V: TRBV7-8
CDR3: CASSLGTGEYEQYF
DNA: TGTGCCAGCTCACTAGGGACAGGGGAATACGAGCAGTACTTC

J: TRBJ1-1
size: -
D: TRBD1
V: TRBV7-9
CDR3: CASSLEDRGGFF
DNA: TGTGCCAGCAGCTTAGAGGACAGGGGAGGTTTCTTT

J: TRBJ1-1
size: -
D: -
V: TRBV4-1
CDR3: CASSQDSAWTEAFF
DNA: TGCGCCAGCAGCCAAGATAGTGCCTGGACTGAAGCTTTCTTT

J: TRBJ2-7
size: -
D: TRBD2
V: TRBV5-1
CDR3: CASSLTPRRETTYEQYF
DNA: TGCGCCAGCAGCCTAACGCCCCGGCGGGAGACCACCTACGAGCAGTACTTC

J: TRBJ1-1
size: -
D: -
V: TRBV20-1
CDR3: CSARVATEAFF
DNA: TGCAGTGCTAGAGTGGCCACTGAAGCTTTCTTT

J: TRBJ1-2
size: once
D: TRBD1
V: TRBV5-1
CDR3: CASSLTTGELDGGYTF
DNA: TGCGCCAGCAGCCTCACAACAGGGGAACTTGATGGTGGCTACACCTTC

J: TRBJ2-7
size: -
D: -
V: TRBV27
CDR3: CASSLLRGDYEQYF
DNA: TGTGCCAGCAGCCTCCTTCGGGGCGACTACGAGCAGTACTTC

J: TRBJ2-7
size: -
D: -
V: TRBV9
CDR3: CASSVGSSYEQYF
DNA: TGTGCCAGCAGCGTAGGGTCCAGCTACGAGCAGTACTTC

J: TRBJ2-1
size: -
D: -
V: TRBV10-3
CDR3: CAISESGNNEQFF
DNA: TGTGCCATCAGTGAGTCCGGAAACAATGAGCAGTTCTTC

J: TRBJ2-7
size: -
D: -
V: TRBV2
CDR3: CASSGWRQVAYEQYF
DNA: TGTGCCAGCAGTGGGTGGAGGCAGGTGGCCTACGAGCAGTACTTC

J: TRBJ2-1
size: -
D: -
V: TRBV9
CDR3: CASSAPESTLNEQFF
DNA: TGTGCCAGCAGCGCCCCCGAATCTACTCTCAATGAGCAGTTCTTC

J: TRBJ1-1
size: once
D: -
V: TRBV29-1
CDR3: CSVGDTEAFF
DNA: TGCAGCGTTGGGGACACTGAAGCTTTCTTT

J: TRBJ2-2
size: -
D: TRBD2
V: TRBV7-6
CDR3: CASSPGTSGTGELFF
DNA: TGTGCCAGCAGCCCCGGGACTAGCGGTACCGGGGAGCTGTTTTTT

J: TRBJ2-5
size: -
D: -
V: TRBV4-3
CDR3: CASSLRGGRETQYF
DNA: TGCGCCAGCAGCCTCAGGGGTGGGAGGGAGACCCAGTACTTC